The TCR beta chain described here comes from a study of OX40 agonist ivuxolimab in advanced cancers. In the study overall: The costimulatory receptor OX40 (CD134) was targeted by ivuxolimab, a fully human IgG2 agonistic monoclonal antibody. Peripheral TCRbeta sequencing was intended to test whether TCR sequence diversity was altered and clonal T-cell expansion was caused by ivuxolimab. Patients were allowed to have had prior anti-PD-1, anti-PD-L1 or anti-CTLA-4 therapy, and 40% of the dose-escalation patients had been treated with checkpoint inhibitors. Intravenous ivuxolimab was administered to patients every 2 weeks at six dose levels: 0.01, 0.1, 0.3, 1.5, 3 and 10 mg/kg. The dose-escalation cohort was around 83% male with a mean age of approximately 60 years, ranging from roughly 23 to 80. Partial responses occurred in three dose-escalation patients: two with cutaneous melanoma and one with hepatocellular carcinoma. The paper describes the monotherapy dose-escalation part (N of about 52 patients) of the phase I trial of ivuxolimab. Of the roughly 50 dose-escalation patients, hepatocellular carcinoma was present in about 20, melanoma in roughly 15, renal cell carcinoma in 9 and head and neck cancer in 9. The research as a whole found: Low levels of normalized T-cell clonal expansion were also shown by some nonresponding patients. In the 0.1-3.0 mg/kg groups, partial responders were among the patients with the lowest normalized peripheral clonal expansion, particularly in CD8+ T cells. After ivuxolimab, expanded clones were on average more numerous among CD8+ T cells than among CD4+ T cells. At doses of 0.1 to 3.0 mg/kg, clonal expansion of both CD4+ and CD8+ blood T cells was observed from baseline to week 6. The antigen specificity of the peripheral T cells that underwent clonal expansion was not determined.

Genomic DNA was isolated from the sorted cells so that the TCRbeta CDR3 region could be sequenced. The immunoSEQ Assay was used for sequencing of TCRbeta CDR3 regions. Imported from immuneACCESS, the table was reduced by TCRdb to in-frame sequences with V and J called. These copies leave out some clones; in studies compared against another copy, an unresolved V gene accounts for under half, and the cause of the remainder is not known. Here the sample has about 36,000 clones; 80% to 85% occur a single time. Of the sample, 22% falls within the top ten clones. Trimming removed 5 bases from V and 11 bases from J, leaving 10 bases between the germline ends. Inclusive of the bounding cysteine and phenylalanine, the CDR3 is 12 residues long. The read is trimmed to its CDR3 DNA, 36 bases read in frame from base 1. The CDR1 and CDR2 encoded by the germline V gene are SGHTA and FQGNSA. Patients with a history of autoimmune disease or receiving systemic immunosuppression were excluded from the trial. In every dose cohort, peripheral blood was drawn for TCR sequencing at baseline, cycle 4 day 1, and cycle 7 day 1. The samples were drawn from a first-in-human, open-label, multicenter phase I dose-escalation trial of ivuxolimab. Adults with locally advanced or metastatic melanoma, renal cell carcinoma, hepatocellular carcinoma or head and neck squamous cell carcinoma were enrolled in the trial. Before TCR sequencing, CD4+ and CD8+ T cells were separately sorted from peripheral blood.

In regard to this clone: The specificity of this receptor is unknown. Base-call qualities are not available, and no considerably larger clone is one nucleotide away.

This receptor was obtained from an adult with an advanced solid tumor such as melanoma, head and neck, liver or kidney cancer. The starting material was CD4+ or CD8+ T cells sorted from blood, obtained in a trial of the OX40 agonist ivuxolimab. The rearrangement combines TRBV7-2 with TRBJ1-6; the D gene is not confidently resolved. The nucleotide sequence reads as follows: TGTGCCAGCAGCGGAGACACGGCACCCCTCCACTTT. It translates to CASSGDTAPLHF.